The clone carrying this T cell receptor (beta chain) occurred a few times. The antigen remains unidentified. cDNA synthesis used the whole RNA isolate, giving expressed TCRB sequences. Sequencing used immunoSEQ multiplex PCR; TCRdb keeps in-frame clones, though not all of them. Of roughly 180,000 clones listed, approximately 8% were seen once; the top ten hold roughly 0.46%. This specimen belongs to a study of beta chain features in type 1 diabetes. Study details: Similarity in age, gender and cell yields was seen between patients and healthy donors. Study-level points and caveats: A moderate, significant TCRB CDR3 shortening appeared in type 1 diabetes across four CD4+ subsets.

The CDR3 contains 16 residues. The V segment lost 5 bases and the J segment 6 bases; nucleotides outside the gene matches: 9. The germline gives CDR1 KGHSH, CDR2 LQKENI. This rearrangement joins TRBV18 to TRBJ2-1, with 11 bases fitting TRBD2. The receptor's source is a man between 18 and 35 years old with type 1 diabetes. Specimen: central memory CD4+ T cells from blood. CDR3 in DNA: TGTGCCAGCTCAGCCCTCCCTAGCGGGGGGACCAATGAGCAGTTCTTC. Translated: CASSALPSGGTNEQFF.